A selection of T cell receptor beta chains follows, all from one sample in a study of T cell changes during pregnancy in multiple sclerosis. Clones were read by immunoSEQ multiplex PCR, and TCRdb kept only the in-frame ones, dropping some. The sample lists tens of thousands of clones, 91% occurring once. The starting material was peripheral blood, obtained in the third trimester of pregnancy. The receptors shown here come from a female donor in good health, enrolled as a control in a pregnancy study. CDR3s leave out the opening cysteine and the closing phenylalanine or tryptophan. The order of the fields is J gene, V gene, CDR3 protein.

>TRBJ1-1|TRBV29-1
SVGTGGSEAEAF
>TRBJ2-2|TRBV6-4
ASSVGATGELF
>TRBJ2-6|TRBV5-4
ASSLGGSGANVLT
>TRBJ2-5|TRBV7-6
ASSAVAGGRVQETQY
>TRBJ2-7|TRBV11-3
ASSPGTGESYEQY
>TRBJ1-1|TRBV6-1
ASSYSLGEAF
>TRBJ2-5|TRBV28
ASRGGWETQY
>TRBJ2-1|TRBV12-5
ASGLVLSGVSNEQF
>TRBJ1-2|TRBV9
ASGGGAGYT
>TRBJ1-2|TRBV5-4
ASSPQAGAEGGYT
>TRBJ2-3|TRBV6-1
ASPGQGETDTQY
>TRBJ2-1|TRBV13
ASSLGVGTSGGHNEQF
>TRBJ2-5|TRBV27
ASSWVAGGQETQY
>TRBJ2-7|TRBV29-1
SVIGDSSYEQY
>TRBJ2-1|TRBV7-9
ASSPTVGLAGVNEQF
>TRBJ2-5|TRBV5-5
ASSSGFQETQY
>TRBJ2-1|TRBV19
ASRPPGTGAGNEQF
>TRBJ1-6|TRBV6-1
ASGETGVSSPLH
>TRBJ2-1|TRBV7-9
ASSPRNGPNEQF
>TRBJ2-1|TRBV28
ASSLDRTRNEQF
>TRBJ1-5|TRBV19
ASSIGGHDQPQH
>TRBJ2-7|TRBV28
ASSPLHVGRENYEQY
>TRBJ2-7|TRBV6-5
ASSYTLAEAAYEQY
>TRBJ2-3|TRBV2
ASTQGTTSTDTQY
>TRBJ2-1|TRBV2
ASSEGYRGSDEQF
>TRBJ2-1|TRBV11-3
ASSQTSGAGNEQF